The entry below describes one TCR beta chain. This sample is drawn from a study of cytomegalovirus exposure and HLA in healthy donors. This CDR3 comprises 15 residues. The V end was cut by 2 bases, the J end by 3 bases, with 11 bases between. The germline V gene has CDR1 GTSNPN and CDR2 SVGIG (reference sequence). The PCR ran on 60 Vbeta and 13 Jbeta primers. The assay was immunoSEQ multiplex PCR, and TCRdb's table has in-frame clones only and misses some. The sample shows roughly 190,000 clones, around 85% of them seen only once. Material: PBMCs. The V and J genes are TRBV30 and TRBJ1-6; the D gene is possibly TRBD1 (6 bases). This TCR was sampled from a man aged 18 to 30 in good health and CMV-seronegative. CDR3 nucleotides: TGTGCCTGGAGTCAGGGGACACGCTATAATTCACCCCTCCACTTT. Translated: CAWSQGTRYNSPLHF.